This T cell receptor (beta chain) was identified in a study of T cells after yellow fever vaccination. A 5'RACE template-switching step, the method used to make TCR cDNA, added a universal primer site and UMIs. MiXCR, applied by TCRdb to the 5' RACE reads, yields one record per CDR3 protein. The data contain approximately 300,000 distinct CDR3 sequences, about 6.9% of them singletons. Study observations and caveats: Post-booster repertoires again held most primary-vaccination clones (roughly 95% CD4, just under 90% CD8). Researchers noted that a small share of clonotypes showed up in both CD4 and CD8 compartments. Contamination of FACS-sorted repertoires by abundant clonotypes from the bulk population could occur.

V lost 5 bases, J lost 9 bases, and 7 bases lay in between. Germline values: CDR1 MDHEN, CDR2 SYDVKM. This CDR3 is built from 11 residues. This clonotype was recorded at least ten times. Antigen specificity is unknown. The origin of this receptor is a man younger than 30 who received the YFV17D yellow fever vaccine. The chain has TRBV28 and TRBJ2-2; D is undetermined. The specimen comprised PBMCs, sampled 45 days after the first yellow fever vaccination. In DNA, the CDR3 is TGTGCCAGCAGTCCTAAGCGGGAGCTGTTTTTT. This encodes CASSPKRELFF.